This section outlines one T cell receptor beta chain sequence together with its context. What it recognizes is unknown. This sample stems from a study of shared clonotypes between healthy human individuals. Overall study findings and caveats: It was only blood that was sampled, and tissue repertoires likely differ.

Terminally differentiated effector memory CD45RA+ cells were left out of the naive CD8 fraction, which was CD45RO-negative and positively selected for CCR7. Recent acute infections and vaccinations were absent in the healthy HIV-negative adult donors. Method: immunoSEQ multiplex PCR; TCRdb's copy keeps in-frame clones and lacks some. The data hold some 800,000 clones, with about 91% observed a single time. This TCR was sampled from a man between 25 and 39 years old in good health. The source material was naive CD8+ T cells sorted from blood.

The CDR3, as DNA: TGTGCCAGCAGCCGCAGCGGGAGCGAGCAGTACTTC. Protein sequence: CASSRSGSEQYF. The chain carries TRBV7-6 and TRBJ2-7, with TRBD2 identical over 8 bases. The V segment lost 5 bases and the J segment 6 bases; nucleotides outside the gene matches: 3. The CDR3 spans 12 residues. Germline CDR1 and CDR2: SGHVS and FNYEAQ.